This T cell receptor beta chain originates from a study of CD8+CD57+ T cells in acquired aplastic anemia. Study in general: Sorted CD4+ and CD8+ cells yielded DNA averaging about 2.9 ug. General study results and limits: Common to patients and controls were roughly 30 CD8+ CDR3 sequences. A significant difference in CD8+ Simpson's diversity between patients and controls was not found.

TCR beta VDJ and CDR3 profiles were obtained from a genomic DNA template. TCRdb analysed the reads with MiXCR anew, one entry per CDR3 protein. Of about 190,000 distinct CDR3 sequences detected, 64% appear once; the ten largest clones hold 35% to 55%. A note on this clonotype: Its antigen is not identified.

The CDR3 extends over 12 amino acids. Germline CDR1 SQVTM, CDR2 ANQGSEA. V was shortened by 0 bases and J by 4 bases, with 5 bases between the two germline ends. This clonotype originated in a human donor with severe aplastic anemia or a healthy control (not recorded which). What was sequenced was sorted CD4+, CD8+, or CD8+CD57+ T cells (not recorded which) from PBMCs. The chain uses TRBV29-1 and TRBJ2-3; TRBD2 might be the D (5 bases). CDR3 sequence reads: CSVEELADTQYF. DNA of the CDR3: TGCAGCGTTGAAGAACTAGCAGATACGCAGTATTTT.